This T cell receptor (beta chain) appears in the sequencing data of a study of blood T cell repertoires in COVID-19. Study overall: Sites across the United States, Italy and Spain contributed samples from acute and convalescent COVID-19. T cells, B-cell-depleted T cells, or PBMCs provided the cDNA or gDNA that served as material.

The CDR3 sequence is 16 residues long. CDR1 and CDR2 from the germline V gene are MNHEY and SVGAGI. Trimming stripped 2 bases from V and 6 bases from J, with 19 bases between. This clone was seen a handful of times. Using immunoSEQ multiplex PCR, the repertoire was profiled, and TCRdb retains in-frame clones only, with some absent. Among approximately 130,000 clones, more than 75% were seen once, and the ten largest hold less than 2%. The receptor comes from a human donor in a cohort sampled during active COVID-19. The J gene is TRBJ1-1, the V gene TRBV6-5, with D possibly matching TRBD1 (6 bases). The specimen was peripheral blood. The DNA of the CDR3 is TGTGCCAGCAGTTACACTGAGCAGGGGCGAACGGCTGAAGCTTTCTTT. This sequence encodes CASSYTEQGRTAEAFF.